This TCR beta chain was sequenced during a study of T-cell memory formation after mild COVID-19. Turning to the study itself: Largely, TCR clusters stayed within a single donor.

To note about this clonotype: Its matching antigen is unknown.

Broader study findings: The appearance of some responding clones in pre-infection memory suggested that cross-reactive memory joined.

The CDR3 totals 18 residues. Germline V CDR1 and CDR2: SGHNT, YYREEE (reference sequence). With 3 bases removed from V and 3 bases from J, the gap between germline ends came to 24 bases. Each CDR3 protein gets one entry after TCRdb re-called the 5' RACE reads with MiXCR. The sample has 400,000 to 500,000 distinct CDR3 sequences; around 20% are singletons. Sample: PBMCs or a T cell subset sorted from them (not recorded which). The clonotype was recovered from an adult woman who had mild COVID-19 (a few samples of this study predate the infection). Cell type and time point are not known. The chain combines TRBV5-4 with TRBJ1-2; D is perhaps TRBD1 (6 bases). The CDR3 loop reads CASSSPRGTPWADYGYTF. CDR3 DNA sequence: TGTGCCAGCAGCTCGCCGCGGGGGACACCATGGGCGGACTATGGCTACACCTTC.